This T cell receptor (beta chain) derives from a study of blood T cell repertoires in COVID-19. Turning to the study itself: The cDNA or gDNA used as material had been derived from T cells, B-cell-depleted T cells, or PBMCs.

This CDR3 is 14 amino acids long. V dropped 0 bases and J dropped 4 bases, with 9 bases sitting between them. Germline V gene sequence: CDR1 GTSNPN, CDR2 SVGIG (reference sequence). As originally analysed: The assay estimated nucleated cells by amplifying reference gene primers. TCRdb's table, derived via immunoSEQ multiplex PCR, lists solely in-frame clones and lacks some. The DNA was the basis for D and trimming; V, J and clone size are from that table. The data hold about 270,000 clones, with 75% to 95% observed a single time. Source material: peripheral blood. J is TRBJ1-4 and V is TRBV30; D is uncertain. This receptor was identified in a person aged 18-29 years with COVID-19, enrolled during active disease. The CDR3 reads CAWSVGGYNEKLFF. CDR3 DNA: TGTGCCTGGAGTGTCGGCGGCTATAATGAAAAACTGTTTTTT. Supplemented by reference TRBV30 and TRBJ1-4, the full variable domain reads SQTIHQWPATLVQPVGSPLSLECTVEGTSNPNLYWYRQAAGRGLQLLFYSVGIGQISSEVPQNLSASRPQDRQFILSSKKLLLSDSGFYLCAWSVGGYNEKLFFGSGTQLSVL.